This TCR beta chain originates from a study of blood T cell repertoires in COVID-19. On the study more broadly: Sources were T cells, B-cell-depleted T cells, or PBMCs; the material itself was cDNA or gDNA.

The sample holds a few counts of this clone. Those enrolled, adults aged 18 to 89 years, came from around 25 US areas. Donors in Cohort 3 counted as recovered after two negative PCRs, clearance, or symptom resolution. Generated by immunoSEQ multiplex PCR, the TCRdb table keeps only in-frame clones and is missing some. The sample holds fewer than 200,000 clones, about 80% seen once. In germline, CDR1 is SGDLS, CDR2 YYNGEE. The CDR3 loop spans 15 amino acids. V gave up 1 base and J gave up 4 bases; unmatched junction bases: 7. This TCR came from a man aged 45-60 years who had recovered from COVID-19. Sequenced material: PBMCs or T cells enriched from blood (not recorded which). The chain combines TRBV9 with TRBJ2-5, with TRBD1 matching over 7 bases. The CDR3 DNA is TGTGCCAGCAGCGTACAAGACAGGGACCGAGAGACCCAGTACTTC. Its protein product is CASSVQDRDRETQYF.